Each of the 24 T cell receptor beta chains below was sequenced from the same sample in a study of blood T cells in healthy people across ages. Using a J-beta primer mix together with a sample-barcoded 5' primer, a second PCR was run for roughly 6 to 11 cycles. MiXCR was run by TCRdb on the 5' RACE reads, yielding one entry per CDR3 protein. The sample shows 730,000 or so distinct CDR3 sequences, roughly 41% of them seen only once. Source material: blood. The receptors were sampled from an elderly man in good health.

This clonotype has just a few counts. The genes are TRBV6-2 or TRBV6-3 and TRBJ2-1; 10 nucleotides line up with TRBD2. The length of the CDR3 is 15 residues. J lost 6 bases, V lost 0 bases, and 2 bases had no gene match. Germline CDR1 and CDR2: MNHEY and SVGEGT. In DNA form, the CDR3 reads TGTGCCAGCAGTTACTCAGCGGGAGGGCCCAATGAGCAGTTCTTC. Translation gives CASSYSAGGPNEQFF.

To note about this clonotype: One end of the junction is discordant with germline, which a read error may explain. This chain joins TRBV4-3 and TRBJ2-7; 8 bases line up with TRBD1. The CDR3 covers 15 residues. The germline V gene encodes CDR1 LGHNA and CDR2 YSLEER. CDR3 amino acids: CASSQGQGSHYEQHF. The CDR3 nucleotides are TGCGCCAGCAGCCAAGGACAGGGGAGCCACTACGAGCAGCACTTC.

Points on this clonotype: With a much larger clone just one base away, this may be a read error. The V and J genes are TRBV21-1 and TRBJ2-4; the table's TRBD2 call for D was not verified on the DNA. TRBV21-1 corresponds to a pseudogene. This CDR3 is 15 amino acids long. CDR3 sequence reads: CASSKRGEGTSIQYF. DNA for the CDR3: TGTGCCAGCAGCAAACGCGGTGAAGGCACTAGCATTCAGTACTTC.

This clonotype occurred a few times. The chain couples TRBV12-5 to TRBJ2-6; D is uncertain. CDR3 length equals 15 residues. V was cut by 3 bases and J by 0 bases, with 6 bases left in between. CDR1 LGHNT and CDR2 FRNRAP come from the germline V gene. CDR3 bases: TGTGCTAGTGGTTTTGACAACTCTGGGGCCAACGTCCTGACTTTC. Encoded protein: CASGFDNSGANVLTF.

The chain joins TRBV7-2 to TRBJ2-1, with 9 bases identical to TRBD1. V lost 5 bases to trimming and J lost 5 bases; unmatched junction nucleotides: 4. The CDR3 is 14 amino acids. The germline V gene has CDR1 SGHTA and CDR2 FQGNSA. The CDR3 DNA follows: TGTGCCAGCAGCATGGACAGGGGACACAATGAGCAGTTCTTC. Translation: CASSMDRGHNEQFF.

J is TRBJ1-2 and V is TRBV6-2 or TRBV6-3; TRBD1 matches 7 bases. Germline V gene data show CDR1 as MNHEY and CDR2 as SVGEGT. With 8 bases clipped from V and 2 bases from J, the junction kept 5 bases outside the gene matches. This CDR3 region has 13 residues. CDR3 amino acids: CASGTGANYGYTF. The DNA of the CDR3 is TGTGCCAGCGGTACAGGGGCCAACTATGGCTACACCTTC.

The chain uses TRBV18 and TRBJ2-1, with TRBD1 identical over 7 bases. Losses at the gene ends were 3 bases for V and 5 bases for J; bases not matched to a gene: 4. There are 14 residues in the CDR3. CDR1 and CDR2 from the germline V gene are KGHSH and LQKENI. CDR3: CASSPQTGNNEQFF. The CDR3 region has the DNA TGTGCCAGCTCACCCCAGACAGGGAACAATGAGCAGTTCTTC.

CDR3 in DNA: TGTGCCAGCAGTTTCGGCCATTCTGGGCTCCAAGAGACCCAGTACTTC. Its translation is CASSFGHSGLQETQYF. J is TRBJ2-5 and V is TRBV12-3 or TRBV12-4; no clear D gene. The CDR3 is 16 residues long. The V end was cut by 3 bases, the J end by 1 base, with 15 bases between.

This clonotype was picked up a small number of times. The CDR3: CASSSSTWGLVMETQYF. CDR3 in DNA: TGTGCCAGCAGCTCATCTACATGGGGACTAGTGATGGAGACCCAGTACTTC. The chain employs TRBV7-2 and TRBJ2-5; TRBD2 aligns across 8 bases. CDR3 length: 17 residues. Germline CDR1 SGHTA, CDR2 FQGNSA. J gave up 5 bases and V 4 bases, and 15 bases lay outside the gene matches.

This clonotype came up a few times. The rearrangement joins TRBV6-5 to TRBJ2-7; D is ambiguous. CDR1 and CDR2 from the germline V gene are MNHEY and SVGAGI. The V and J ends lost 5 bases and 7 bases respectively, with 21 bases between them. The CDR3 sequence is 15 residues long. CDR3 loop: CASSSVRTNTFEQYF. DNA of the CDR3: TGTGCCAGCAGTAGTGTTAGGACCAACACTTTTGAGCAGTACTTC.

This clonotype has more than one count but fewer than ten. The V gene is TRBV21-1, the J gene TRBJ2-1; the D call TRBD2 from the table was never checked on the DNA. TRBV21-1 is designated a pseudogene. The CDR3 contains 13 residues. The CDR3 coding sequence is TGTGCCAGCAGCAAAGTCGGAGGAGGTGAGCAGTTCTTC. Protein sequence: CASSKVGGGEQFF.

A remark on this clonotype: This could be a read error, since a much larger clone is one nucleotide away. The chain combines TRBV29-1 with TRBJ2-1; D uncertain. This CDR3 comprises 12 residues. The germline V gene encodes CDR1 SQVTM and CDR2 ANQGSEA. V was trimmed by 7 bases and J by 4 bases, leaving 11 bases between them. The CDR3 loop reads CSARLGYNEQFF. The CDR3 DNA reads TGCAGCGCGAGACTGGGTTACAATGAGCAGTTCTTC.

This clonotype appeared many times. V gene TRBV6-6 combines with J gene TRBJ2-5, with 7 bases that match TRBD1. This CDR3 comprises 14 residues. Germline V gives CDR1 MNHNY, CDR2 SVGAGI (reference sequence). V shed 8 bases and J 5 bases; nucleotides not matched to a gene: 11. The CDR3 DNA is TGTGCCAGCTCGGGACAGTCGAACAGGGAGACCCAGTACTTC. It specifies CASSGQSNRETQYF.

The CDR3 nucleotides are TGCGCCAGCAGCCCCTGGACTAGCGGGAGAGTCTATGAGCAGTACTTC. It translates to CASSPWTSGRVYEQYF. V gene TRBV4-3 combines with J gene TRBJ2-7, with TRBD2 matching over 13 bases. Germline values: CDR1 LGHNA, CDR2 YSLEER. Trimming cost V 4 bases and J 7 bases; bases outside gene matches: 10. The CDR3 contains 16 residues.

This clonotype was seen a few times. The chain combines TRBV12-5 with TRBJ2-1; 7 nucleotides line up with TRBD1. CDR3 length: 15 residues. Per the germline V gene, CDR1 is LGHNT and CDR2 is FRNRAP. Trimming took 6 bases from V and 8 from J; bases not matched to a gene: 13. The CDR3: CASGRRTGAMDEQFF. Written as DNA, the CDR3 is TGTGCTAGTGGCCGTAGAACAGGGGCGATGGATGAGCAGTTCTTC.

V is TRBV12-3 or TRBV12-4 and J is TRBJ2-5, with D perhaps matching TRBD1 (6 bases). Trimming stripped 2 bases from V and 4 bases from J, with 14 bases between. This CDR3 has 15 residues. The CDR3 spells CASSLTSTGLETQYF. In DNA form, the CDR3 reads TGTGCCAGCAGTTTAACCAGCACAGGGCTAGAGACCCAGTACTTC.

The chain uses TRBV5-1 and TRBJ2-3; D tentatively fits TRBD1 or TRBD2 (7 bases each). The V gene lost 5 bases and the J gene lost 2 bases, with 21 bases spanning the gap. The CDR3 runs to 17 residues. The germline V gene encodes CDR1 SGHRS and CDR2 YFSETQ. The DNA for the CDR3 is TGCGCCAGCAGACGGACAGGCGGGAGTGGTCCCACAGATACGCAGTATTTT. It codes for CASRRTGGSGPTDTQYF.

The rearrangement links TRBV9 to TRBJ2-1, with TRBD2 matching over 9 bases. The V gene's germline CDR1 is SGDLS and CDR2 YYNGEE. After removal of 3 bases from V and 4 bases from J, the junction contained 8 bases not matched to a gene. The CDR3 covers 16 residues. Here the CDR3 reads CASSGGLADTYNEQFF. CDR3 in DNA: TGTGCCAGCAGCGGGGGACTAGCTGATACTTACAATGAGCAGTTCTTC.

The rearrangement links TRBV7-8 to TRBJ2-7; D call uncertain. Trimming stripped 0 bases from V and 3 bases from J, with 3 bases between. The CDR3 is 12 residues long. Germline CDR1 and CDR2: SGHVS and FQNEAQ. CDR3 in amino acids: CASSLAYYEQYF. In DNA form, the CDR3 reads TGTGCCAGCAGCTTAGCGTACTACGAGCAGTACTTC.

This clonotype was counted only a few times. This sequence joins TRBV20-1 and TRBJ2-1; perhaps TRBD1 as D (6 bases). V was pared by 6 bases and J by 4 bases, with 16 bases between. Germline V lookup: CDR1 DFQATT, CDR2 SNEGSKA (reference sequence). This CDR3 region has 14 residues. The CDR3, as DNA: TGCAGTGCACCGACAGGCCCGCGGTACAATGAGCAGTTCTTC. Protein: CSAPTGPRYNEQFF.

This clonotype showed up many times. This chain connects TRBV14 to TRBJ2-1, with TRBD1 as a possible D gene (5 bases). The germline gives CDR1 SGHDN, CDR2 FVKESK. CDR3 length: 13 residues. V was pared by 4 bases and J by 9 bases, with 13 bases between. This chain's CDR3 is CASSRRARAEQFF. The DNA of the CDR3 is TGTGCCAGCAGCCGAAGAGCCAGGGCTGAGCAGTTCTTC.

This chain joins TRBV7-2 and TRBJ2-7; D remains ambiguous. Germline loops: CDR1 SGHTA, CDR2 FQGNSA. The CDR3 spans 15 residues. The V gene lost 2 bases and the J gene lost 7 bases, with 18 bases spanning the gap. CDR3 amino acids: CASSLQRAEYNEQYF. The CDR3 region has the DNA TGTGCCAGCAGCTTACAACGAGCCGAATACAATGAGCAGTACTTC.

The table lists this clonotype with many counts. This chain connects TRBV12-3 or TRBV12-4 to TRBJ2-3, with 8 bases lining up with TRBD2. The CDR3 sequence is 14 residues long. The J segment lost 0 bases and the V segment lost 6 bases, leaving 2 bases of the junction unmatched. DNA of the CDR3: TGTGCCAGCAGCTCGGGGGGGAGCACAGATACGCAGTATTTT. This sequence encodes CASSSGGSTDTQYF.

The chain recombines TRBV4-1 with TRBJ2-1, with D perhaps matching TRBD2 (5 bases). Gene TRBJ2-7 matches the end of the DNA better, so the J call may be wrong. Germline lookup yields CDR1 MGHRA and CDR2 YSYEKL. The CDR3 has 15 amino acids. For the CDR3, the DNA is TGCGCCAGCAGCCAAGATGAGCGGAGAAGAAATGAGCAGTACTTC. It encodes CASSQDERRRNEQYF.